These 29 T cell receptor beta chains originate from one sample sequenced in a study of identical twins. TCRdb analysed the 5' RACE reads with MiXCR anew, one entry per CDR3 protein. The data show about 690,000 distinct CDR3 sequences, with around 6% seen just once and 1.5% to 2% held by the top ten. Material: naive T cells sorted from blood. The receptors stem from a man younger than 30 in good health.

In its sample, this clonotype was seen a few times. This chain uses TRBV5-1 with TRBJ2-5; 7 bases align to TRBD2. Germline V lookup: CDR1 SGHRS, CDR2 YFSETQ. J lost 5 bases, V lost 0 bases, and 7 bases had no gene match. There are 15 residues in the CDR3. CDR3 sequence reads: CASSLVTSLGETQYF. CDR3 sequence (DNA): TGCGCCAGCAGCTTGGTGACTAGCCTCGGGGAGACCCAGTACTTC.

This clonotype was counted at least ten times. The genes are TRBV12-3 or TRBV12-4 and TRBJ2-3; 10 bases fit TRBD2. The junction had 8 bases not matched to a gene; V was cut back by 6 bases and J by 5 bases. The CDR3 covers 15 residues. CDR3 nucleotides: TGTGCCAGCAGCCTGATGTCTAGCGGGGGAGATACGCAGTATTTT. Translation gives CASSLMSSGGDTQYF.

The CDR3, as DNA: TGTGCCAGCAGGGTGGGACAGAAAAGCTCCTACAATGAGCAGTTCTTC. Protein sequence: CASRVGQKSSYNEQFF. The chain carries TRBV27 and TRBJ2-1, with 7 bases matching TRBD1. Trimming cost V 6 bases and J 0 bases; bases outside gene matches: 8. Germline values: CDR1 MNHEY, CDR2 SMNVEV (reference sequence). CDR3 length equals 16 residues.

This rearrangement joins TRBV7-9 to TRBJ2-7; possibly TRBD2 for D (5 bases). Germline V gives CDR1 SEHNR, CDR2 FQNEAQ (reference sequence). This CDR3 is built from 12 residues. Trimming cost V 7 bases and J 6 bases, with 13 bases left between them. The CDR3: CASTLKGGEQYF. The CDR3 nucleotides read TGTGCCAGCACTTTAAAAGGAGGCGAGCAGTACTTC.

This clonotype was counted at least ten times. The J gene is TRBJ2-1, the V gene TRBV5-1; 10 positions match TRBD1. Germline V CDR1 and CDR2: SGHRS, YFSETQ. V lost 5 bases and J lost 8; bases outside the gene matches: 1. This CDR3 is built from 12 residues. DNA of the CDR3: TGCGCCAGCAGGACAGGGGGCGATGAGCAGTTCTTC. Its translation is CASRTGGDEQFF. The full variable domain, with the rest looked up from reference TRBV5-1 and TRBJ2-1, is KAGVTQTPRYLIKTRGQQVTLSCSPISGHRSVSWYQQTPGQGLQFLFEYFSETQRNKGNFPGRFSGRQFSNSRSEMNVSTLELGDSALYLCASRTGGDEQFFGPGTRLTVL.

This clonotype was detected only a few times. V is TRBV12-3 or TRBV12-4 and J is TRBJ2-1; 8 bases fit TRBD1. This CDR3 contains 16 residues. V shed 3 bases and J 8 bases; nucleotides not matched to a gene: 12. This CDR3 reads CASSLGDRTVLDEQFF. The DNA for the CDR3 is TGTGCCAGCAGTTTGGGGGACAGGACTGTTTTAGATGAGCAGTTCTTC.

This clonotype has a count of ten or more. This rearrangement joins TRBV3-1 to TRBJ2-1, with D uncertain. Between the trimmed V and J ends, which lost 1 base and 2 bases, there was a span of 3 bases. CDR3 length equals 13 residues. Germline V CDR1 and CDR2: LGHDT, YNNKEL (reference sequence). The CDR3: CASSQVAYNEQFF. CDR3 sequence (DNA): TGTGCCAGCAGCCAAGTTGCCTACAATGAGCAGTTCTTC.

Many counts were recorded for this clonotype. This rearrangement joins TRBV29-1 to TRBJ1-2; D gene unclear. Germline lookup yields CDR1 SQVTM and CDR2 ANQGSEA. Trimming shortened V by 7 bases and J by 3 bases, and 12 bases separated the two germline ends. The CDR3 is made up of 12 amino acids. DNA for the CDR3: TGCAGCGCTGACAATTTAGACTATGGCTACACCTTC. Its translation: CSADNLDYGYTF.

This chain links TRBV7-2 with TRBJ1-2, with a weak D call TRBD1 (6 bases). The CDR3 sequence is 16 residues long. CDR1 is SGHTA, CDR2 FQGNSA, per germline. V lost 5 bases to trimming and J lost 0 bases, with 16 bases between them. The CDR3 DNA reads as TGTGCCAGCAGCGTGCGGGACACGGCTACTAACTATGGCTACACCTTC. Encoded protein: CASSVRDTATNYGYTF.

V usage is TRBV29-1 and J usage is TRBJ1-1, with 7 nucleotides matching TRBD1. This CDR3 comprises 11 residues. In germline, CDR1 is SQVTM, CDR2 ANQGSEA. The trim removed 8 bases at V and 7 bases at J, leaving 7 bases unmatched. CDR3 sequence (DNA): TGCAGCATATCAGGGGGACTTGAAGCTTTCTTT. This sequence encodes CSISGGLEAFF.

This clonotype turned up a few times. The chain uses TRBV4-3 and TRBJ2-2, with 11 positions matching TRBD2. This CDR3 region has 15 residues. CDR1 is LGHNA, CDR2 YSLEER, per germline. Trimming took 0 bases from V and 8 from J; bases not matched to a gene: 2. The CDR3 loop is CASSQETSGSGELFF. CDR3 coding DNA: TGCGCCAGCAGCCAAGAAACTAGCGGGAGTGGGGAGCTGTTTTTT.

There are many counts of this clonotype. This chain connects TRBV12-3 or TRBV12-4 to TRBJ2-1; tentatively, D is TRBD1 or TRBD2 (5 bases each). The CDR3 spans 14 residues. Trimming removed 3 bases from V and 9 bases from J, with 15 bases in between. CDR3 in amino acids: CASSFGARTGEQFF. The CDR3 region has the DNA TGTGCCAGCAGTTTCGGGGCGAGGACTGGTGAGCAGTTCTTC.

This clonotype came up many times. The V and J genes are TRBV12-3 or TRBV12-4 and TRBJ2-3; D not certain. This CDR3 contains 13 residues. V lost 6 bases and J 1 base, leaving 8 bases between the germline ends. CDR3 amino acids: CASSPRGTDTQYF. For the CDR3, the DNA is TGTGCCAGCAGCCCCCGGGGCACAGATACGCAGTATTTT.

This clonotype appeared once. This may come from a read error, since a much larger clone is one base off. This chain uses TRBV20-1 with TRBJ2-1, with D uncertain. The germline V gene has CDR1 DFQATT and CDR2 SNEGSKA (reference sequence). The V gene lost 0 bases and the J gene lost 3 bases, with 9 bases spanning the gap. The CDR3 has 14 residues. The CDR3 DNA reads as TGCAGTGCTAGAGAGGCCGATGACTACAATGAGCAGTTCTTC. As protein: CSAREADDYNEQFF.

This clonotype was seen ten or more times. The rearrangement uses TRBV12-3 or TRBV12-4 and TRBJ2-1; unclear D gene. The V end lost 6 bases, the J end lost 0 bases, and 15 bases lay between the germline ends. There are 16 residues in the CDR3. DNA of the CDR3: TGTGCCAGCAGCCCCAGATCAAATCCCTCCTACAATGAGCAGTTCTTC. This encodes CASSPRSNPSYNEQFF.

This clonotype has only a few counts. CDR3 loop: CASSLSSTPAGELFF. The CDR3 nucleotides read TGTGCCAGCAGTTTATCTAGCACCCCGGCCGGGGAGCTGTTTTTT. This sequence joins TRBV12-3 or TRBV12-4 and TRBJ2-2; D is possibly TRBD2 (5 bases). V lost 2 bases and J lost 6, with 13 bases in between. This CDR3 has 15 amino acids.

J is TRBJ2-3 and V is TRBV9; 9 bases are a match to TRBD2. The CDR3 runs 17 residues. The V gene's germline CDR1 is SGDLS and CDR2 YYNGEE. The V segment lost 4 bases and the J segment 1 base; nucleotides outside the gene matches: 10. CDR3 loop: CASSIGGLAGGTDTQYF. The CDR3 DNA is TGTGCCAGCAGCATCGGGGGATTAGCGGGAGGCACAGATACGCAGTATTTT.

Ten or more counts support this clonotype. This chain connects TRBV29-1 to TRBJ1-5, with no clear D. With 7 bases removed from V and 4 bases from J, the gap between germline ends came to 11 bases. Germline lookup yields CDR1 SQVTM and CDR2 ANQGSEA. This CDR3 spans 12 amino acids. CDR3 bases: TGCAGCGCCGGACCACTGAATCAGCCCCAGCATTTT. Amino acids: CSAGPLNQPQHF.

The sample holds many counts of this clonotype. The CDR3, as DNA: TGCAGCGTCACACTTACTAGCGGGGCGAGAAGTGAGCAGTTCTTC. Translation gives CSVTLTSGARSEQFF. The J gene is TRBJ2-1, the V gene TRBV29-1, with 10 bases matching TRBD2. With 6 bases clipped from V and 9 bases from J, the junction kept 14 bases outside the gene matches. This CDR3 comprises 15 residues. Germline V gene data show CDR1 as SQVTM and CDR2 as ANQGSEA.

Ten or more counts support this clonotype. The rearrangement uses TRBV12-3 or TRBV12-4 and TRBJ1-5, with D uncertain. The ends were cut back, 6 bases at V and 6 bases at J, with 9 bases in the middle. The CDR3 is 12 residues long. The CDR3 sequence is CASSHGPQPQHF. Written as DNA, the CDR3 is TGTGCCAGCAGCCATGGCCCTCAGCCCCAGCATTTT.

Many counts were recorded for this clonotype. The rearrangement uses TRBV5-1 and TRBJ2-5; TRBD1 is a possible D gene (6 bases). Germline V gene lookup returns CDR1 SGHRS and CDR2 YFSETQ. CDR3 length equals 17 residues. V was trimmed by 1 base and J by 3 bases, leaving 19 bases between them. The CDR3, as DNA: TGCGCCAGCAGCTTGTCTCGAGCATGGACAGAAAAAGAGACCCAGTACTTC. Residues: CASSLSRAWTEKETQYF.

This clonotype has just a few counts. The rearrangement joins TRBV7-9 to TRBJ1-4, with D perhaps matching TRBD1 (5 bases). CDR3 length: 15 residues. CDR1 is SEHNR, CDR2 FQNEAQ, per germline (reference sequence). Trimming cost V 6 bases and J 3 bases, with 14 bases left between them. CDR3 loop: CASRERGGANEKLFF. CDR3 nucleotide sequence: TGTGCCAGCAGGGAAAGGGGTGGTGCTAATGAAAAACTGTTTTTT.

The CDR3 DNA sequence: TGCAGTGCTGTCGGGACTAGCGGCACATACGAGCAGTACTTC. Amino acid sequence: CSAVGTSGTYEQYF. V is TRBV20-1 and J is TRBJ2-7, with 11 bases fitting TRBD2. From germline, CDR1 is DFQATT and CDR2 SNEGSKA (reference sequence). V lost 5 bases to trimming and J lost 4 bases; unmatched junction nucleotides: 7. This CDR3 contains 14 residues.

This clonotype was observed many times. The CDR3 nucleotides read TGCGCCAGCAGCTGGGGACTAGCGGGAGAGTACAATGAGCAGTTCTTC. This translates into CASSWGLAGEYNEQFF. The chain recombines TRBV5-1 with TRBJ2-1; TRBD2 matches at 14 bases. The CDR3 extends over 16 amino acids. After removal of 3 bases from V and 4 bases from J, the junction contained 3 bases not matched to a gene. The germline gives CDR1 SGHRS, CDR2 YFSETQ.

This clonotype has a handful of counts. The chain employs TRBV12-3 or TRBV12-4 and TRBJ2-7; 8 bases fit TRBD2. This CDR3 region has 14 residues. V lost 1 base and J lost 7; bases outside the gene matches: 6. The CDR3 is CASSLDPVAGEQYF. CDR3 nucleotides: TGTGCCAGCAGTTTAGACCCCGTAGCGGGAGAGCAGTACTTC.

At least ten counts were recorded for this clonotype. V gene TRBV29-1 combines with J gene TRBJ2-7, with unresolved D. Germline-derived CDR1 and CDR2 are SQVTM and ANQGSEA. This CDR3 has 14 amino acids. V lost 7 bases and J lost 2, with 18 bases in between. In DNA, the CDR3 is TGCAGCGCTCTCTCGGAGAAAGTAGCCTACGAGCAGTACTTC. Translating it yields CSALSEKVAYEQYF.

The sample holds many counts of this clonotype. V is TRBV27 and J is TRBJ2-1; TRBD2 aligns across 11 bases. CDR3 length: 15 residues. The germline CDR1 and CDR2 sequences are MNHEY and SMNVEV (reference sequence). Trimming cost V 3 bases and J 7 bases; bases outside gene matches: 5. CDR3 in amino acids: CASSFSGRAGNEQFF. CDR3 in DNA: TGTGCCAGCAGTTTTAGCGGGAGGGCCGGGAATGAGCAGTTCTTC.

This chain joins TRBV7-3 and TRBJ2-1; D call uncertain. The length of the CDR3 is 13 residues. V lost 0 bases and J 7 bases, leaving 7 bases between the germline ends. Germline loops: CDR1 SGHTA, CDR2 FQGTGA. Written as DNA, the CDR3 is TGTGCCAGCAGCTTAACCGGAGAAAATGAGCAGTTCTTC. As protein: CASSLTGENEQFF.

This clonotype was recorded many times. The chain joins TRBV5-1 to TRBJ2-3; D is perhaps TRBD1 (5 bases). Between the trimmed V and J ends, which lost 0 bases and 5 bases, there was a span of 10 bases. Germline V gene sequence: CDR1 SGHRS, CDR2 YFSETQ. There are 14 residues in the CDR3. The CDR3 loop is CASSLAAGRDTQYF. CDR3 nucleotides: TGCGCCAGCAGCTTGGCGGCAGGGCGAGATACGCAGTATTTT.